These T cell receptor beta chains were read from a single sample in a study of T-cell memory formation after mild COVID-19. Via MiXCR, TCRdb re-called the 5' RACE reads, giving one row per CDR3 protein. Among hundreds of thousands of distinct CDR3 sequences listed, over 15% were seen once. The sequenced sample was PBMCs or a T cell subset sorted from them (not recorded which). The receptors originated from an adult woman who had mild COVID-19 (a few samples of this study predate the infection). Cell type and time point are not known. Both conserved end residues are part of each CDR3. A D gene is named only where the DNA matches it firmly. The size entry is marked missing in some rows and otherwise reads once, few, many or a size class.

v_call	j_call	d_call	clone_size	cdr3_nt	cdr3_aa
TRBV9	TRBJ1-5	NA	NA	TGTGCCAGCACCTTCCGGGACGGAGATCAGCCCCAGCATTTT	CASTFRDGDQPQHF
TRBV18	TRBJ1-1	NA	few	TGTGCCAGCTCACCCCGATTGTCCGGACCAATACTTGCTGAAGCTTTCTTT	CASSPRLSGPILAEAFF
TRBV6-2/TRBV6-3	TRBJ2-1	TRBD2	few	TGTGCCAGCAGTTACCCGGGAGGGCCCGATGAGCAGTTCTTC	CASSYPGGPDEQFF
TRBV24-1	TRBJ2-2	TRBD2	few	TGTGCCACCAGTTCTAGCGGGGGGATCACCGGGGAGCTGTTTTTT	CATSSSGGITGELFF
TRBV4-2	TRBJ2-1	NA	few	TGTGCCAGCAGCCAAGAGATGACTGCCTCCTACAATGAGCAGTTCTTC	CASSQEMTASYNEQFF
TRBV7-8	TRBJ2-1	TRBD1	few	TGTGCCAGCAGCTACGGACAGGGATACTACAATGAGCAGTTCTTC	CASSYGQGYYNEQFF
TRBV7-9	TRBJ2-3	NA	few	TGTGCCAGCAGCCGGGCCTTTATAGGGGGACGCACAGATACGCAGTATTTT	CASSRAFIGGRTDTQYF
TRBV5-5	TRBJ1-1	NA	NA	TGTGCCAGCAGCTTGTGGGGATACACTGAAGCTTTCTTT	CASSLWGYTEAFF
TRBV9	TRBJ1-1	TRBD1	few	TGTGCCAGCAGCGGCTGGGACAGGGGGAACACTGAAGCTTTCTTT	CASSGWDRGNTEAFF
TRBV15	TRBJ1-5	TRBD1	NA	TGTGCCACCAGCAGAGATCTGACAGGGGACCAGCCCCAGCATTTT	CATSRDLTGDQPQHF
TRBV6-1	TRBJ1-3	NA	NA	TGTGCCAGCAGTGAGAACAGGGCCACTGGAAACACCATATATTTT	CASSENRATGNTIYF
TRBV29-1	TRBJ2-7	NA	NA	TGCAGCGTTGAAATAAGGGGATTGGGCTACGAGCAGTACTTC	CSVEIRGLGYEQYF
TRBV28	TRBJ1-3	NA	NA	TGTGCCAGCAGCCTTTATCCCGTAATGAGCAGGGTAAAAAGCTCTGGAAACACCATATATTTT	CASSLYPVMSRVKSSGNTIYF
TRBV5-1	TRBJ2-5	NA	few	TGCGCCAGCAGCACTGAGACAGGTGCCAGGGAGACCCAGTACTTC	CASSTETGARETQYF
TRBV9	TRBJ2-2	TRBD2	few	TGTGCCAGCAGCCCTCGGGGGGGCGCCGCCGGGGAGCTGTTTTTT	CASSPRGGAAGELFF
TRBV4-3	TRBJ2-3	TRBD2	NA	TGCGCCAGCAGCGGTAATCGGGGGGGCGGGGATACGCAGTATTTT	CASSGNRGGGDTQYF
TRBV7-8	TRBJ2-3	NA	few	TGTGCCAGCAGCTTAGACCACCTCACAGATACGCAGTATTTT	CASSLDHLTDTQYF
TRBV20-1	TRBJ2-7	NA	few	TGCAGTGCCCCCTGGGGATCCGCCTACGAGCAGTACTTC	CSAPWGSAYEQYF
TRBV20-1	TRBJ2-7	NA	NA	TGCAGTGCTGCGCAGGCCGTAGACGAGCAGTACTTC	CSAAQAVDEQYF
TRBV12-3/TRBV12-4	TRBJ2-7	NA	many	TGTGCCAGCAGTTTCGCGGGACATCCCTACGAGCAGTACTTC	CASSFAGHPYEQYF
TRBV3-1	TRBJ1-2	TRBD1	NA	TGTGCCAGCAGCCTACCGGACAGCCAGGGGGACTATGGCTACACCTTC	CASSLPDSQGDYGYTF
TRBV28	TRBJ2-1	NA	NA	TGTGCCAGCAGTTTAATCGCAGGGTCTGAGCAGTTCTTC	CASSLIAGSEQFF
TRBV11-2	TRBJ2-3	TRBD1	many	TGTGCCAGCAGCTCCCGACAGGGAAGCACAGATACGCAGTATTTT	CASSSRQGSTDTQYF
TRBV7-8	TRBJ2-7	TRBD2	few	TGTGCCAGCAGCGCGGAACTAGCGCGCGCCTACGAGCAGTACTTC	CASSAELARAYEQYF
TRBV3-1	TRBJ2-7	NA	few	TGTGCCAGCAGCCCCCGTCTCCCCTCCTTCGGGTACGAGCAGTACTTC	CASSPRLPSFGYEQYF
TRBV11-2	TRBJ2-1	TRBD2	NA	TGTGCCAGCAGCTTAGTCGAGCGGGGAGGTGTTGATGAGCAGTTCTTC	CASSLVERGGVDEQFF
TRBV20-1	TRBJ2-2	NA	NA	TGCAGTGCTAGCCGAGGGGCGGGGACCGGGGAGCTGTTTTTT	CSASRGAGTGELFF
TRBV6-5	TRBJ2-3	TRBD2	NA	TGTGCCAGCAGTTTCACGGGACTAGCGGGGGGCACAGATACGCAGTATTTT	CASSFTGLAGGTDTQYF
TRBV6-5	TRBJ2-1	NA	few	TGTGCCAGCAGCCCCGGGAGCGCCCAGGGTAACAATGAGCAGTTCTTC	CASSPGSAQGNNEQFF
TRBV12-3/TRBV12-4	TRBJ2-6	NA	few	TGTGCCAGCAGACTCGGGGCGGGGACGCAGAGTATCCGGGCCAACGTCCTGACTTTC	CASRLGAGTQSIRANVLTF
TRBV10-3	TRBJ2-3	TRBD2	few	TGTGCCATCAGTGAAGCGGGAGCGATACCCACAGATACGCAGTATTTT	CAISEAGAIPTDTQYF